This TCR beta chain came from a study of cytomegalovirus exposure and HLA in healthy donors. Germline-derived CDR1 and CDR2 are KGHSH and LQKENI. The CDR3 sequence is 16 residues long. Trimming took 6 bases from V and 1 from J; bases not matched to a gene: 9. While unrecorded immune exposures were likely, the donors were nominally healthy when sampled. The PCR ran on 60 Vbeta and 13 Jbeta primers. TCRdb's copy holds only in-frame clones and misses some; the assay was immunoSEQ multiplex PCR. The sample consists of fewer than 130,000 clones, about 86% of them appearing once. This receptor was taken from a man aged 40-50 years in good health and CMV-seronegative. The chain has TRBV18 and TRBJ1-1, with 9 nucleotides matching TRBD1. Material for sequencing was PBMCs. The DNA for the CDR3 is TGTGCCAGCTCGATAGGGACAGGGTCTACGAACACTGAAGCTTTCTTT. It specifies CASSIGTGSTNTEAFF.